These 22 T cell receptor beta chains came from one sample sequenced in a study of early T cells in non-severe SARS-CoV-2 infection. MiXCR, run by TCRdb on the 5' RACE reads, gives a single entry per CDR3 protein. The sample consists of fewer than 55,000 distinct CDR3 sequences, 3% to 4% of them appearing once. Material for sequencing was whole blood. These receptors were obtained from an adult who was a healthcare worker with PCR-confirmed SARS-CoV-2 infection or an uninfected control (not recorded which).

This clonotype was seen ten or more times. The chain has TRBV11-2 and TRBJ2-7, with 10 nucleotides matching TRBD1. CDR1 and CDR2 (germline): SGHAT, FQNNGV. The V segment lost 2 bases and the J segment 3 bases; nucleotides outside the gene matches: 4. The CDR3 covers 15 residues. Here the CDR3 reads CASSLPWDRGYEQYF. CDR3 in DNA: TGTGCCAGCAGCTTACCCTGGGACAGGGGCTACGAGCAGTACTTC.

This clonotype has a count of ten or more. V is TRBV20-1 and J is TRBJ1-5; 9 bases align to TRBD1. CDR3 size: 14 residues. Losses at the gene ends were 6 bases for V and 6 bases for J; bases not matched to a gene: 9. Per germline, CDR1 DFQATT and CDR2 SNEGSKA (reference sequence). The CDR3, as DNA: TGCAGTGCCATATCGGGACAGGGCTTTCAGCCCCAGCATTTT. The encoded protein is CSAISGQGFQPQHF.

This clonotype occurred a few times. J is TRBJ2-6 and V is TRBV5-1; the D gene is possibly TRBD2 (5 bases). V was trimmed by 1 base and J by 2 bases, leaving 7 bases between them. Germline CDR1 is SGHRS and CDR2 is YFSETQ. CDR3 size: 15 residues. CDR3 bases: TGCGCCAGCAGCTTGACCGGGGCTGGGGCCAACGTCCTGACTTTC. Translated: CASSLTGAGANVLTF.

This clonotype was detected ten times or more. The CDR3 protein is CASRPDRAGTEAFF. CDR3 coding DNA: TGTGCCTCACGACCAGACAGGGCCGGCACTGAAGCTTTCTTT. The chain links TRBV6-5 to TRBJ1-1; 7 bases align to TRBD1. In germline, CDR1 is MNHEY, CDR2 SVGAGI. This CDR3 is 14 amino acids long. V dropped 11 bases and J dropped 4; count of bases not matched to a gene: 13.

This clonotype was counted at least ten times. The chain has TRBV7-2 and TRBJ1-1, with a weak D call TRBD1 (5 bases). CDR3 length: 15 amino acids. V was trimmed by 2 bases and J by 1 base, leaving 11 bases between them. Germline loops: CDR1 SGHTA, CDR2 FQGNSA. The DNA of the CDR3 is TGTGCCAGCAGCTTATACAGTACAGGGAACACTGAAGCTTTCTTT. Translated: CASSLYSTGNTEAFF.

This clonotype was observed at least ten times. V usage is TRBV18 and J usage is TRBJ1-6; TRBD1 aligns across 7 bases. CDR1 KGHSH and CDR2 LQKENI come from the germline V gene. This CDR3 contains 13 residues. The ends lost 8 bases at V and 7 bases at J; junction bases unmatched: 5. Here the CDR3 DNA reads TGTGCCAGCAGTACAGGGGACAATTCACCCCTCCACTTT. Protein: CASSTGDNSPLHF.

This clonotype was seen repeatedly, ten times or more. V gene TRBV7-2 combines with J gene TRBJ2-1, with D hard to call. The CDR3 consists of 13 residues. CDR1 is SGHTA, CDR2 FQGNSA, per germline. V was clipped by 6 bases and J by 1 base, with 7 bases between them. CDR3 in amino acids: CASSPQSYNEQFF. The CDR3 DNA is TGTGCCAGCAGTCCCCAATCCTACAATGAGCAGTTCTTC.

This clonotype came up a few times. The rearrangement joins TRBV4-1 to TRBJ2-7, with a weak D call TRBD2 (5 bases). Germline CDR1 reads MGHRA; CDR2 reads YSYEKL. V lost 4 bases to trimming and J lost 7 bases, with 11 bases between them. This CDR3 comprises 12 residues. CDR3 bases: TGCGCCAGCAGCCGAGGAACGGGAGAGCAGTACTTC. It yields the protein CASSRGTGEQYF.

This clonotype appeared a few times. The V call is TRBV7-3, the J call TRBJ2-5, with 9 bases fitting TRBD2. Trimming took 2 bases from V and 2 from J; bases not matched to a gene: 6. CDR1 and CDR2 (germline): SGHTA, FQGTGA. The CDR3 contains 16 residues. The CDR3 loop reads CASSLGLAGTQETQYF. CDR3 DNA sequence: TGTGCCAGCAGCTTAGGCCTAGCGGGAACACAAGAGACCCAGTACTTC.

This clonotype was picked up many times. The chain combines TRBV7-8 with TRBJ1-4, with D hard to call. The CDR3 extends over 16 amino acids. The ends were cut back, 1 base at V and 5 bases at J, with 14 bases in the middle. CDR1 and CDR2 from the germline V gene are SGHVS and FQNEAQ. CDR3 DNA: TGTGCCAGCAGCTTAGGACCTACAGCGGGGAATGAAAAACTGTTTTTT. This codes for CASSLGPTAGNEKLFF.

The table lists this clonotype with many counts. The gene calls are TRBV11-3 and TRBJ1-1; no clear D gene. Trimming removed 6 bases at V and 1 base at J, with 6 bases between. In germline, CDR1 is SGHNT, CDR2 YENEEA. The CDR3 has 12 residues. The CDR3 region has the DNA TGTGCCAGCAGAAGGCCGAACACTGAAGCTTTCTTT. Translating it yields CASRRPNTEAFF.

This clonotype was counted many times. Here the CDR3 reads CASSPARLNTEAFF. The CDR3 nucleotides are TGTGCCAGCTCACCAGCCCGGTTGAACACTGAAGCTTTCTTT. This chain uses TRBV18 with TRBJ1-1; no firm D call. Germline V CDR1 and CDR2: KGHSH, LQKENI. Trimming cost V 2 bases and J 0 bases, with 7 bases left between them. The CDR3 spans 14 residues.

This clonotype appeared many times. The V call is TRBV14, the J call TRBJ2-1; D is undetermined. From germline, CDR1 is SGHDN and CDR2 FVKESK. The CDR3 extends over 15 amino acids. The V end was cut by 6 bases, the J end by 0 bases, with 12 bases between. The chain's CDR3 is CASSPQERSYNEQFF. The CDR3 nucleotides read TGTGCCAGCAGTCCTCAAGAGCGCTCCTACAATGAGCAGTTCTTC.

The genes are TRBV2 and TRBJ2-7; D is uncertain. The CDR3 is 14 amino acids. Looked up from germline, CDR1 is SNHLY and CDR2 is FYNNEI. Trimming cost V 3 bases and J 0 bases, with 9 bases left between them. CDR3 loop: CASSERFSSYEQYF. The DNA for the CDR3 is TGTGCCAGCAGTGAGCGGTTCAGCTCCTACGAGCAGTACTTC.

This clonotype appeared many times. The chain recombines TRBV27 with TRBJ1-6; D may be TRBD1 (5 bases). The CDR3 spans 18 residues. In germline, CDR1 is MNHEY, CDR2 SMNVEV (reference sequence). V lost 5 bases and J lost 7, with 24 bases in between. The CDR3 nucleotides read TGTGCCAGCAGTAGGGGCCTGGACTTCATCGAAAGGAATTCACCCCTCCACTTT. Translated, it gives CASSRGLDFIERNSPLHF.

In its sample, this clonotype was seen many times. The CDR3, as DNA: TGTGCCAGCAGCTTAGACAGCGGGGGGTTATACAATGAGCAGTTCTTC. It encodes CASSLDSGGLYNEQFF. The rearrangement joins TRBV11-2 to TRBJ2-1; 9 bases line up with TRBD2. Trimming cost V 0 bases and J 4 bases; bases outside gene matches: 4. CDR3 length: 16 amino acids. Looked up from germline, CDR1 is SGHAT and CDR2 is FQNNGV.

This clonotype was observed at least ten times. The V and J genes are TRBV3-1 and TRBJ2-3, with D uncertain. From germline, CDR1 is LGHDT and CDR2 YNNKEL (reference sequence). The CDR3 contains 13 residues. V lost 1 base, J lost 5 bases, and 7 bases lay in between. CDR3 sequence (DNA): TGTGCCAGCAGCCAAGTGTTTGGAGATACGCAGTATTTT. It codes for CASSQVFGDTQYF.

This clonotype was counted between two and nine times. The gene calls are TRBV12-3 or TRBV12-4 and TRBJ1-1; D ambiguous. V was shortened by 7 bases and J by 1 base, with 13 bases between the two germline ends. The CDR3 has 14 amino acids. This CDR3 is CASTLRSSNTEAFF. CDR3 sequence (DNA): TGTGCCAGCACCTTACGGTCTTCGAACACTGAAGCTTTCTTT.

This clonotype was counted between two and nine times. The chain employs TRBV20-1 and TRBJ2-7; 11 nucleotides match TRBD2. The V segment lost 4 bases and the J segment 5 bases; nucleotides outside the gene matches: 7. CDR3 length: 14 amino acids. The germline CDR1 and CDR2 sequences are DFQATT and SNEGSKA (reference sequence). The CDR3 reads CSATLAGARDEQYF. In nucleotides, the CDR3 is TGCAGTGCTACACTAGCGGGAGCACGTGACGAGCAGTACTTC.

This clonotype was seen many times. The chain joins TRBV25-1 to TRBJ1-5; TRBD1 matches at 10 bases. CDR3 length equals 16 residues. Looked up from germline, CDR1 is MGHDK and CDR2 is SYGVNS. V shed 1 base, J shed 7 bases, and the junction held 7 bases outside the gene matches. CDR3 residues: CASSESRTGGCQPQHF. CDR3 bases: TGTGCCAGCAGTGAATCCCGGACAGGGGGTTGCCAGCCCCAGCATTTT.

This clonotype was counted ten times or more. The CDR3 loop reads CASSLSGDSYEQYF. The CDR3 DNA follows: TGTGCCAGCAGTTTAAGCGGCGACTCCTACGAGCAGTACTTC. The chain combines TRBV28 with TRBJ2-7; D may be TRBD2 (5 bases). The V gene lost 2 bases and the J gene lost 0 bases, with 8 bases spanning the gap. This CDR3 is 14 amino acids long. Germline lookup yields CDR1 MDHEN and CDR2 SYDVKM.

This clonotype has at least ten counts. This chain links TRBV5-1 with TRBJ2-3; 10 bases match TRBD2. The CDR3 runs 16 residues. V was clipped by 1 base and J by 4 bases; unmatched bases: 6. Per the germline V gene, CDR1 is SGHRS and CDR2 is YFSETQ. The CDR3 nucleotides are TGCGCCAGCAGCTTGCGTCCTAGCGGGGGCGCAGATACGCAGTATTTT. Its translation: CASSLRPSGGADTQYF.